This passage covers 30 T cell receptor beta chains from one sample sequenced in a study of blood T cell repertoires in COVID-19. Here immunoSEQ multiplex PCR was the method, and the copy in TCRdb shows in-frame clones only, minus some. There are 120,000 to 150,000 clones in the sample; over 80% occur only once, and about 11% lies in the top ten. The material sequenced was peripheral blood. These receptors originate from an elderly woman with acute or convalescent COVID-19.

This clone was picked up one time. The rearrangement joins TRBV3-1 (or the pseudogene TRBV3-2) to TRBJ1-1; TRBD1 is a possible D gene (6 bases). Germline V gene lookup returns CDR1 LGHDT and CDR2 YNNKEL (reference sequence). Deletions cut 0 bases from V and 11 bases from J, with 10 bases between. The CDR3 loop spans 12 amino acids. The CDR3 DNA sequence: TGTGCCAGCAGCCAAGAGTACAGGGTTGCTTTCTTT. It yields the protein CASSQEYRVAFF.

The rearrangement uses TRBV29-1 and TRBJ1-1, with D maybe TRBD1 (5 bases). The CDR3 spans 12 residues. V shed 4 bases and J shed 3 bases, with 9 bases lying between them. Germline V CDR1 and CDR2: SQVTM, ANQGSEA. The CDR3 loop is CSVGRGDTEAFF. CDR3 sequence (DNA): TGCAGCGTTGGGAGGGGAGACACTGAAGCTTTCTTT.

The gene calls are TRBV3-1 (or the pseudogene TRBV3-2) and TRBJ1-2; the D gene is possibly TRBD1 (5 bases). CDR3 size: 14 residues. Trimming took 4 bases from V and 6 from J, leaving 15 bases between them. CDR1 and CDR2 from the germline V gene are LGHDT and YNNKEL (reference sequence). The CDR3 bases are TGTGCCAGCAGCCCCCAGGGTAACGGCGATGGCTACACCTTC. Amino acids: CASSPQGNGDGYTF.

The chain is built from TRBV5-1 and TRBJ1-2; D perhaps matches TRBD1 (6 bases). CDR3 length: 14 amino acids. Germline V gene sequence: CDR1 SGHRS, CDR2 YFSETQ. Trimming pared 2 bases from V and 7 bases from J, leaving 15 bases between. The CDR3 DNA reads as TGCGCCAGCAGCTTTGGGGGGGCGCCGGGTGGCTACACCTTC. Its translation is CASSFGGAPGGYTF.

This clone appeared once. The chain couples TRBV5-1 to TRBJ2-3; tentatively, D is TRBD1 (5 bases). CDR3 size: 14 residues. The ends were cut back, 0 bases at V and 6 bases at J, with 11 bases in the middle. Per the germline V gene, CDR1 is SGHRS and CDR2 is YFSETQ. In DNA, the CDR3 is TGCGCCAGCAGCTTGGGTGACAGTTACGATACGCAGTATTTT. This gives the protein CASSLGDSYDTQYF. Supplemented by reference TRBV5-1 and TRBJ2-3, the full variable domain reads KAGVTQTPRYLIKTRGQQVTLSCSPISGHRSVSWYQQTPGQGLQFLFEYFSETQRNKGNFPGRFSGRQFSNSRSEMNVSTLELGDSALYLCASSLGDSYDTQYFGPGTRLTVL.

The chain joins TRBV10-1 to TRBJ1-2; no clear D gene. This CDR3 is built from 13 residues. Trimming pared 1 base from V and 4 bases from J, leaving 7 bases between. Looked up from germline, CDR1 is WNHNN and CDR2 is SYGVQD (reference sequence). The CDR3 loop reads CASSEFRAYGYTF. The CDR3, as DNA: TGCGCCAGCAGTGAGTTTAGAGCCTATGGCTACACCTTC.

The V and J genes are TRBV7-3 and TRBJ2-5; D possibly corresponds to TRBD1 (7 bases). The CDR3 contains 15 residues. Germline CDR1 reads SGHTA; CDR2 reads FQGTGA. With 5 bases removed from V and 3 bases from J, the gap between germline ends came to 16 bases. This CDR3 reads CASSLQGGQKETQYF. CDR3 bases: TGTGCCAGCAGCCTTCAGGGGGGCCAAAAAGAGACCCAGTACTTC.

The chain links TRBV27 to TRBJ2-7, with 9 bases that match TRBD1. Germline CDR1 MNHEY, CDR2 SMNVEV (reference sequence). The CDR3 is 13 amino acids. Trimming removed 4 bases from V and 5 bases from J; junction bases left unmatched: 3. This CDR3 reads CASSYGTGNEQYF. The CDR3 bases are TGTGCCAGCAGTTACGGGACAGGGAACGAGCAGTACTTC.

The chain employs TRBV9 and TRBJ2-5, with unresolved D. The V and J ends lost 3 bases and 4 bases respectively, with 19 bases between them. The germline V gene has CDR1 SGDLS and CDR2 YYNGEE. The CDR3 consists of 16 residues. The CDR3 region is CASSGTNGGLGETQYF. The CDR3 nucleotides read TGTGCCAGCAGCGGAACAAATGGCGGTCTCGGAGAGACCCAGTACTTC.

V is TRBV5-5 and J is TRBJ1-1; TRBD1 aligns across 7 bases. The length of the CDR3 is 14 residues. V lost 0 bases and J lost 6; bases outside the gene matches: 5. The germline gives CDR1 SGHKS, CDR2 YYEKEE (reference sequence). The DNA of the CDR3 is TGTGCCAGCAGCTTGGTCCCGGGACAGTCTGAAGCTTTCTTT. Translation gives CASSLVPGQSEAFF.

The chain links TRBV6-4 to TRBJ1-6; D not certain. Between the trimmed V and J ends, which lost 6 bases and 0 bases, there was a span of 9 bases. The length of the CDR3 is 15 residues. CDR1 and CDR2 (germline): MRHNA, SNTAGT. In nucleotides, the CDR3 is TGTGCCAGCAGCCGAGATAGCTCCTATAATTCACCCCTCCACTTT. Protein product: CASSRDSSYNSPLHF.

This chain links TRBV9 with TRBJ2-3; weak D call: TRBD2 (6 bases). CDR1 and CDR2 (germline): SGDLS, YYNGEE. The CDR3 totals 14 residues. V shed 0 bases and J shed 4 bases, with 9 bases lying between them. The CDR3 sequence is CASSVVGGADTQYF. The CDR3 bases are TGTGCCAGCAGCGTAGTTGGCGGGGCAGATACGCAGTATTTT.

The chain combines TRBV9 with TRBJ1-2; D unresolved. V was cut by 0 bases and J by 1 base, with 4 bases left in between. The germline V gene encodes CDR1 SGDLS and CDR2 YYNGEE. CDR3 length equals 13 residues. The CDR3 spells CASSVDGNYGYTF. The DNA for the CDR3 is TGTGCCAGCAGCGTAGACGGTAACTATGGCTACACCTTC.

The V call is TRBV2, the J call TRBJ2-7; D remains unclear. V was cut by 7 bases and J by 1 base, with 14 bases left in between. The germline CDR1 and CDR2 sequences are SNHLY and FYNNEI. The CDR3 runs to 14 residues. For the CDR3, the DNA is TGTGCCAGCACCCTGGGTGGCGGATCCTACGAGCAGTACTTC. This translates into CASTLGGGSYEQYF.

This chain connects TRBV7-2 to TRBJ1-5; D is undetermined. There are 16 residues in the CDR3. V was clipped by 8 bases and J by 7 bases, with 24 bases between them. CDR1 and CDR2 (germline): SGHTA, FQGNSA. Here the CDR3 DNA reads TGTGCCAGCGCCCTCGGAGGGTCAATAACGAGGCAGCCCCAGCATTTT. This sequence encodes CASALGGSITRQPQHF.

The CDR3 sequence: CASSARTGTDTQYF. Written as DNA, the CDR3 is TGTGCCAGCAGCGCCCGGACAGGGACAGATACGCAGTATTTT. This chain joins TRBV9 and TRBJ2-3; 8 bases agree with TRBD1. This CDR3 contains 14 residues. The J segment lost 3 bases and the V segment lost 3 bases, leaving 3 bases of the junction unmatched. CDR1 and CDR2 (germline): SGDLS, YYNGEE.

J is TRBJ2-1 and V is TRBV3-1 (or the pseudogene TRBV3-2), with TRBD2 identical over 10 bases. The CDR3 consists of 16 residues. V shed 1 base and J 5 bases; nucleotides not matched to a gene: 5. Germline-derived CDR1 and CDR2 are LGHDT and YNNKEL (reference sequence). CDR3: CASSQGSSGGHNEQFF. Here the CDR3 DNA reads TGTGCCAGCAGCCAAGGATCTAGCGGGGGTCACAATGAGCAGTTCTTC.

The chain recombines TRBV6-5 with TRBJ1-5, with D possibly TRBD1 on 6 matching bases. V was trimmed by 7 bases and J by 5 bases, leaving 15 bases between them. The CDR3 has 14 residues. Germline CDR1 reads MNHEY; CDR2 reads SVGAGI. Written as DNA, the CDR3 is TGTGCCAGCAACCACGGGACACCTGATCAGCCCCAGCATTTT. Translation: CASNHGTPDQPQHF.

V and J are TRBV2 and TRBJ2-2; 15 bases are shared with TRBD2. V shed 7 bases, J shed 4 bases, and the junction held 10 bases outside the gene matches. The CDR3 covers 18 residues. Germline-derived CDR1 and CDR2 are SNHLY and FYNNEI. The DNA for the CDR3 is TGTGCCAGCACCTTCGGACTAGCGGGGGGGCGGGGCACCGGGGAGCTGTTTTTT. This codes for CASTFGLAGGRGTGELFF.

This clone was observed once. The chain links TRBV5-4 to TRBJ2-5, with 16 bases matching TRBD2. The ends lost 4 bases at V and 1 base at J; junction bases unmatched: 4. Germline CDR1 is SGHNT and CDR2 is YYREEE (reference sequence). The length of the CDR3 is 17 residues. DNA for the CDR3: TGTGCCAGCAGCCCCGGGACTAGCGGGGGGGCCCAAGAGACCCAGTACTTC. Translating it yields CASSPGTSGGAQETQYF.

The rearrangement joins TRBV6-5 to TRBJ1-1; TRBD1 agrees at 7 bases. The V gene end was trimmed by 0 bases and the J gene end by 2 bases; junction bases not matched to a gene: 3. CDR1 is MNHEY, CDR2 SVGAGI, per germline. The CDR3 spans 15 residues. CDR3 sequence (DNA): TGTGCCAGCAGTTACTCGGGACAGTACAACACTGAAGCTTTCTTT. This encodes CASSYSGQYNTEAFF.

The V call is TRBV12-5, the J call TRBJ2-5; no reliable D call. Germline CDR1 LGHNT, CDR2 FRNRAP. Trimming removed 6 bases at V and 5 bases at J, with 7 bases between. The CDR3 loop spans 11 amino acids. CDR3 region: CASGERETQYF. The CDR3 DNA reads as TGTGCTAGTGGGGAGAGGGAGACCCAGTACTTC.

V gene TRBV24-1 combines with J gene TRBJ2-5, with a weak D call TRBD2 (6 bases). This CDR3 comprises 16 residues. CDR1 is KGHDR and CDR2 is SFDVKD in the germline V gene. V was pared by 0 bases and J by 4 bases, with 14 bases between. The CDR3 here is CATSDLDPAGSETQYF. For the CDR3, the DNA is TGTGCCACCAGTGATTTGGACCCAGCGGGCTCAGAGACCCAGTACTTC.

J is TRBJ2-3 and V is TRBV6-1, with no clear D. V lost 4 bases to trimming and J lost 0 bases, with 14 bases between them. Looked up from germline, CDR1 is MNHNS and CDR2 is SASEGT. The CDR3 consists of 16 residues. CDR3 nucleotide sequence: TGTGCCAGCAGTGCGCGGTCTGAGGCTAGCACAGATACGCAGTATTTT. It encodes CASSARSEASTDTQYF.

The rearrangement links TRBV7-9 to TRBJ2-2, with D possibly TRBD1 on 6 matching bases. CDR1 is SEHNR and CDR2 is FQNEAQ in the germline V gene (reference sequence). The V gene lost 5 bases and the J gene lost 3 bases, with 10 bases spanning the gap. The CDR3 loop spans 14 amino acids. Here the CDR3 reads CASSPNRDTGELFF. The CDR3 nucleotides are TGTGCCAGCAGCCCTAACAGGGACACCGGGGAGCTGTTTTTT.

The chain couples TRBV30 to TRBJ1-2; 10 nucleotides agree with TRBD1. J lost 8 bases, V lost 0 bases, and 12 bases had no gene match. The CDR3 covers 16 residues. The germline V gene encodes CDR1 GTSNPN and CDR2 SVGIG (reference sequence). CDR3: CAWSVLSPGQGGGYTF. The CDR3 DNA reads TGTGCCTGGAGTGTACTGTCCCCTGGACAGGGGGGAGGCTACACCTTC.

The chain combines TRBV12-5 with TRBJ1-1; D ambiguous. CDR1 and CDR2 (germline): LGHNT, FRNRAP. CDR3 size: 14 residues. Trimming stripped 2 bases from V and 1 base from J, with 8 bases between. The CDR3 loop reads CASGLWSGNTEAFF. The DNA of the CDR3 is TGTGCTAGTGGTTTGTGGTCAGGGAACACTGAAGCTTTCTTT. The variable domain in full, completed from reference TRBV12-5 and TRBJ1-1, reads DARVTQTPRHKVTEMGQEVTMRCQPILGHNTVFWYRQTMMQGLELLAYFRNRAPLDDSGMPKDRFSAEMPDATLATLKIQPSEPRDSAVYFCASGLWSGNTEAFFGQGTRLTVV.

The gene calls are TRBV12-5 and TRBJ2-1, with 9 bases matching TRBD1. This CDR3 comprises 17 residues. The germline V gene encodes CDR1 LGHNT and CDR2 FRNRAP. Trimming removed 0 bases from V and 7 bases from J; junction bases left unmatched: 10. The CDR3, as DNA: TGTGCTAGTGGTTTGGTACTAGGGACAGGGACTGTTAATGAGCAGTTCTTC. This codes for CASGLVLGTGTVNEQFF.

This clone has just a few counts. This rearrangement joins TRBV20-1 to TRBJ1-2, with TRBD1 as a possible D gene (6 bases). The germline V gene encodes CDR1 DFQATT and CDR2 SNEGSKA (reference sequence). Trimming cost V 6 bases and J 5 bases, with 10 bases left between them. The CDR3 consists of 11 residues. The CDR3 loop reads CSARDNYGYTF. The CDR3 nucleotides are TGCAGTGCCCGGGACAATTATGGCTACACCTTC.

V and J are TRBV6-5 and TRBJ1-2, with 7 nucleotides matching TRBD1. Germline values: CDR1 MNHEY, CDR2 SVGAGI. CDR3 length: 15 residues. Trimming cost V 4 bases and J 3 bases; bases outside gene matches: 8. In DNA form, the CDR3 reads TGTGCCAGCAGTTTCCAGACAGGGATGCACTATGGCTACACCTTC. It translates to CASSFQTGMHYGYTF.